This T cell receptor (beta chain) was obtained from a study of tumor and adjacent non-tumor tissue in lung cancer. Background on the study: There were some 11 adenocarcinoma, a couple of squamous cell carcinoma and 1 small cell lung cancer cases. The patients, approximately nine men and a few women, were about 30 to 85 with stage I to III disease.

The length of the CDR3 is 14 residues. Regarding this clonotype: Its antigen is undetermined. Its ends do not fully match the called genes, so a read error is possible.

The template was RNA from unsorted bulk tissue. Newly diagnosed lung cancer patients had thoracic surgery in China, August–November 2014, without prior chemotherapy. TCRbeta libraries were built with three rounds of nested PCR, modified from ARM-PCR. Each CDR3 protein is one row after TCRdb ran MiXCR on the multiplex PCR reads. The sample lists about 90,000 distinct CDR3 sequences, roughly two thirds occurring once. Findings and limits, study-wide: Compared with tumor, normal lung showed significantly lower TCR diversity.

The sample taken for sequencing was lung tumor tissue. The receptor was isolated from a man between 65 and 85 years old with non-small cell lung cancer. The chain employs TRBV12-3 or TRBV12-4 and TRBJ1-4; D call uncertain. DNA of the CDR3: TGTGCCAGCAGTTGTGATGCAACTAATGAAGAACTGTTTTTT. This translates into CASSCDATNEELFF.